These T cell receptor beta chains were read from a single sample in a study of long-term antiretroviral therapy in people with HIV. This table comes from immunoSEQ multiplex PCR, and its TCRdb copy is limited to in-frame clones, with some not included. Among 36,000 or so clones, roughly 87% were seen once, and the ten largest hold around 6.1%. Sequenced material: unsorted PBMCs, taken 0.6 years after starting antiretroviral therapy. These receptors all come from a man aged 18 to 30 with HIV. The CDR3 runs from the conserved cysteine through the conserved F or W. Fields, in order: clone size, D gene, V gene, J gene, CDR3 length, CDR3 DNA, CDR3 protein. The D gene is left open where the match is weak. The listing skips clone size in some rows; elsewhere it reads once, few, many or a size class.

abundance: NA
d_gene: NA
v_gene: TRBV6-5
j_gene: TRBJ2-1
len: 13
CDR3nt: TGTGCCAGCAGTACCCGCACGGAAAATGAGCAGTTCTTC
CDR3aa: CASSTRTENEQFF

abundance: NA
d_gene: NA
v_gene: TRBV5-1
j_gene: TRBJ1-1
len: 13
CDR3nt: TGCGCCAGCAGCGGGGACGGGAACACTGAAGCTTTCTTT
CDR3aa: CASSGDGNTEAFF

abundance: NA
d_gene: NA
v_gene: TRBV29-1
j_gene: TRBJ2-3
len: 12
CDR3nt: TGCAGCGTTGGACAGGGCACAGATACGCAGTATTTT
CDR3aa: CSVGQGTDTQYF

abundance: NA
d_gene: TRBD1
v_gene: TRBV4-1
j_gene: TRBJ1-2
len: 17
CDR3nt: TGCGCCAGCAGCCAGAGGATCTGGACAGGGGTCGGCTATGGCTACACCTTC
CDR3aa: CASSQRIWTGVGYGYTF

abundance: NA
d_gene: NA
v_gene: TRBV29-1
j_gene: TRBJ2-7
len: 12
CDR3nt: TGCAGCGTTGCCAACATCGGTCTCGAGCAGTACTTC
CDR3aa: CSVANIGLEQYF

abundance: once
d_gene: TRBD1
v_gene: TRBV7-2
j_gene: TRBJ2-7
len: 16
CDR3nt: TGTGCCAGCAGCTTAGTAAAGACAGGGGTGGGGAGGGAGCAGTACTTC
CDR3aa: CASSLVKTGVGREQYF

abundance: NA
d_gene: NA
v_gene: TRBV6-6
j_gene: TRBJ1-1
len: 13
CDR3nt: TGTGCCAGCAGTTTCTCCCGAGATCCTGAAGCTTTCTTT
CDR3aa: CASSFSRDPEAFF

abundance: once
d_gene: TRBD2
v_gene: TRBV27
j_gene: TRBJ2-1
len: 16
CDR3nt: TGTGCCAGCAGTCCCCTAGCGGGAGCGACCTACAATGAGCAGTTCTTC
CDR3aa: CASSPLAGATYNEQFF

abundance: once
d_gene: TRBD1
v_gene: TRBV7-2
j_gene: TRBJ2-7
len: 15
CDR3nt: TGTGCCAGCAGCTTATTTGGACAGGGGGTCAACGAGCAGTACTTC
CDR3aa: CASSLFGQGVNEQYF

abundance: few
d_gene: NA
v_gene: TRBV30
j_gene: TRBJ1-2
len: 14
CDR3nt: TGTGCCTGGAGTCCTCCAAGACCCACCTATGGCTACACCTTC
CDR3aa: CAWSPPRPTYGYTF

abundance: NA
d_gene: NA
v_gene: TRBV27
j_gene: TRBJ2-7
len: 12
CDR3nt: TGTGCCAGCAGTCCGTCGGGGTTCGAGCAGTACTTC
CDR3aa: CASSPSGFEQYF

abundance: NA
d_gene: NA
v_gene: TRBV6-6
j_gene: TRBJ2-7
len: 14
CDR3nt: TGTGCCAGCACTTTACTCGGGGGAAACTACGAGCAGTACTTC
CDR3aa: CASTLLGGNYEQYF

abundance: NA
d_gene: NA
v_gene: TRBV28
j_gene: TRBJ2-1
len: 13
CDR3nt: TGTGCCAGCAGCACCCCGGCTCGGGGGTGGCAGTTCTTC
CDR3aa: CASSTPARGWQFF

abundance: NA
d_gene: NA
v_gene: TRBV27
j_gene: TRBJ2-5
len: 15
CDR3nt: TGTGCCAGCAGACTGACAGCGGACAACCAAGAGACCCAGTACTTC
CDR3aa: CASRLTADNQETQYF

abundance: NA
d_gene: NA
v_gene: TRBV27
j_gene: TRBJ2-7
len: 14
CDR3nt: TGTGCCAGCAGAAAAGCGGTTAGCTCCTACGAGCAGTACTTC
CDR3aa: CASRKAVSSYEQYF

abundance: NA
d_gene: NA
v_gene: TRBV19
j_gene: TRBJ2-1
len: 15
CDR3nt: TGTGCCAGTAGTATAGTAACAGGGCCCTACAATGAGCAGTTCTTC
CDR3aa: CASSIVTGPYNEQFF

abundance: NA
d_gene: TRBD2
v_gene: TRBV18
j_gene: TRBJ2-1
len: 17
CDR3nt: TGTGCCAGCTCACCACCGTTTAGCGGGAGATTGAGCAATGAGCAGTTCTTC
CDR3aa: CASSPPFSGRLSNEQFF

abundance: NA
d_gene: NA
v_gene: TRBV30
j_gene: TRBJ2-7
len: 13
CDR3nt: TGTGCCTGGAGTGAGAGGTTAGATCGCGAGCAGTACTTC
CDR3aa: CAWSERLDREQYF

abundance: NA
d_gene: NA
v_gene: TRBV27
j_gene: TRBJ2-7
len: 14
CDR3nt: TGTGCCAGCAGTCCCTCCTGGGGCAGAACCGAGCAGTACTTC
CDR3aa: CASSPSWGRTEQYF

abundance: NA
d_gene: NA
v_gene: TRBV28
j_gene: TRBJ1-1
len: 13
CDR3nt: TGTGCCAGCAGTCGGGAGATGAACACTGAAGCTTTCTTT
CDR3aa: CASSREMNTEAFF

abundance: NA
d_gene: NA
v_gene: TRBV7-9
j_gene: TRBJ2-1
len: 14
CDR3nt: TGTGCCAGCAGCCCCCCCCCGGCCGGTAATGAGCAGTTCTTC
CDR3aa: CASSPPPAGNEQFF

abundance: NA
d_gene: NA
v_gene: TRBV5-6
j_gene: TRBJ2-3
len: 13
CDR3nt: TGTGCCAGCAGCTTGGGGGACACAGATACGCAGTATTTT
CDR3aa: CASSLGDTDTQYF

abundance: NA
d_gene: TRBD1
v_gene: TRBV7-9
j_gene: TRBJ1-4
len: 19
CDR3nt: TGTGCCAGCAGCTTAACCAGACTCCGGGACAGGGACTATAATGAAAAACTGTTTTTT
CDR3aa: CASSLTRLRDRDYNEKLFF

abundance: NA
d_gene: NA
v_gene: TRBV30
j_gene: TRBJ1-5
len: 13
CDR3nt: TGTGCCTGGAGTTCCGGGCACCCTCAGCCCCAGCATTTT
CDR3aa: CAWSSGHPQPQHF

abundance: few
d_gene: NA
v_gene: TRBV5-1
j_gene: TRBJ1-3
len: 14
CDR3nt: TGCGCCAGCAGCTTGGGTGGACCTGGAAACACCATATATTTT
CDR3aa: CASSLGGPGNTIYF

abundance: few
d_gene: NA
v_gene: TRBV19
j_gene: TRBJ1-2
len: 15
CDR3nt: TGTGCCAGTAGTATGGTCGGGGGAGCTAACTATGGCTACACCTTC
CDR3aa: CASSMVGGANYGYTF

abundance: NA
d_gene: NA
v_gene: TRBV5-6
j_gene: TRBJ1-1
len: 16
CDR3nt: TGTGCCAGCAGCGACTTCCTACAGGGCCTGAACACTGAAGCTTTCTTT
CDR3aa: CASSDFLQGLNTEAFF

abundance: NA
d_gene: NA
v_gene: TRBV12-2
j_gene: TRBJ2-3
len: 18
CDR3nt: TGTGCAAGTCGCCCCGAGGGCGACTCTGGCCCCGGCACAGATACGCAGTATTTT
CDR3aa: CASRPEGDSGPGTDTQYF

abundance: NA
d_gene: NA
v_gene: TRBV28
j_gene: TRBJ2-1
len: 14
CDR3nt: TGTGCCAGCAGTTTACCCGTTCTAGCGAATGAGCAGTTCTTC
CDR3aa: CASSLPVLANEQFF

abundance: NA
d_gene: NA
v_gene: TRBV9
j_gene: TRBJ2-3
len: 12
CDR3nt: TGTGCCAGCAACCGAGGCACAGATACGCAGTATTTT
CDR3aa: CASNRGTDTQYF

abundance: NA
d_gene: NA
v_gene: TRBV29-1
j_gene: TRBJ1-1
len: 14
CDR3nt: TGCAGCGTTGTGGCTGGCAGCCTGAACACTGAAGCTTTCTTT
CDR3aa: CSVVAGSLNTEAFF

abundance: NA
d_gene: NA
v_gene: TRBV6-1
j_gene: TRBJ1-5
len: 14
CDR3nt: TGTGCCAGCAGTGATTCGGGGCCCTCCCGGCCCCAGCATTTT
CDR3aa: CASSDSGPSRPQHF

abundance: NA
d_gene: TRBD1
v_gene: TRBV9
j_gene: TRBJ1-2
len: 13
CDR3nt: TGTGCCAGCAGCCAAGGGACAGTACATGGCTACACCTTC
CDR3aa: CASSQGTVHGYTF

abundance: NA
d_gene: NA
v_gene: TRBV28
j_gene: TRBJ1-1
len: 14
CDR3nt: TGTGCCAGCAAGGGTTCGGGCGCGAACACTGAAGCTTTCTTT
CDR3aa: CASKGSGANTEAFF

abundance: NA
d_gene: NA
v_gene: TRBV9
j_gene: TRBJ2-2
len: 12
CDR3nt: TGTGCCAGCAGCGTCAGCGGCGGGGAGCTGTTTTTT
CDR3aa: CASSVSGGELFF

abundance: NA
d_gene: TRBD2
v_gene: TRBV28
j_gene: TRBJ2-7
len: 15
CDR3nt: TGTGCCAGCAGTTTCTTCGCTAGCGGGAGACACGAGCAGTACTTC
CDR3aa: CASSFFASGRHEQYF

abundance: NA
d_gene: TRBD1
v_gene: TRBV28
j_gene: TRBJ2-7
len: 13
CDR3nt: TGTGCCAGCAGTCTGTGGACAGGCTACGAGCAGTACTTC
CDR3aa: CASSLWTGYEQYF

abundance: NA
d_gene: NA
v_gene: TRBV30
j_gene: TRBJ1-5
len: 13
CDR3nt: TGTGCCTGTACAGGGACGTCGGGTCAGCCCCAGCATTTT
CDR3aa: CACTGTSGQPQHF

abundance: NA
d_gene: NA
v_gene: TRBV18
j_gene: TRBJ2-3
len: 14
CDR3nt: TGTGCCAGCTCACCGCTGGAAAGCACAGATACGCAGTATTTT
CDR3aa: CASSPLESTDTQYF

abundance: NA
d_gene: TRBD2
v_gene: TRBV7-2
j_gene: TRBJ2-7
len: 15
CDR3nt: TGTGCCAGCAGCTTAGCTTCTAGCGGGAAATACGAGCAGTACTTC
CDR3aa: CASSLASSGKYEQYF

abundance: NA
d_gene: TRBD2
v_gene: TRBV6-1
j_gene: TRBJ2-7
len: 14
CDR3nt: TGTGCCACCGCAGTGACGGGAGGGTCCTACGAGCAGTACTTC
CDR3aa: CATAVTGGSYEQYF

abundance: NA
d_gene: NA
v_gene: TRBV27
j_gene: TRBJ2-5
len: 14
CDR3nt: TGTGCCAGCAGTTCGCCGGGACTGGAGGAGACCCAGTACTTC
CDR3aa: CASSSPGLEETQYF

abundance: NA
d_gene: TRBD1
v_gene: TRBV4-3
j_gene: TRBJ1-2
len: 15
CDR3nt: TGCGCCAGCAGCCAAGCATTGACAGGGATTAATGGCTACACCTTC
CDR3aa: CASSQALTGINGYTF

abundance: once
d_gene: NA
v_gene: TRBV4-3
j_gene: TRBJ2-6
len: 15
CDR3nt: TGCGCCAGCAGCCCCGCGAGCTCTGGGGCCAACGTCCTGACTTTC
CDR3aa: CASSPASSGANVLTF

abundance: NA
d_gene: NA
v_gene: TRBV5-5
j_gene: TRBJ2-2
len: 14
CDR3nt: TGTGCCAGCAGCTTGGTCGGGTACACCGGGGAGCTGTTTTTT
CDR3aa: CASSLVGYTGELFF